Following are 28 T cell receptor beta chains from one sample sequenced in a study of blood T cell repertoires in COVID-19. The protocol was immunoSEQ multiplex PCR, while the TCRdb copy is restricted to in-frame clones and leaves out a portion. The data show approximately 190,000 clones, about four fifths seen once. The sample taken for sequencing was PBMCs or T cells enriched from blood (not recorded which). Receptors were obtained from a woman aged 30 to 39 who had been exposed to COVID-19.

The rearrangement uses TRBV19 and TRBJ1-1; D is ambiguous. Trimming stripped 1 base from V and 11 bases from J, with 11 bases between. The CDR3 covers 12 residues. CDR1 is LNHDA and CDR2 is SQIVND in the germline V gene (reference sequence). The CDR3 DNA sequence: TGTGCCAGTAGTATAGGCGATACCAATGCTTTCTTT. Translated: CASSIGDTNAFF.

The chain joins TRBV5-1 to TRBJ1-1; 10 bases agree with TRBD1. Germline lookup yields CDR1 SGHRS and CDR2 YFSETQ. The CDR3 has 15 residues. Trimming at V came to 3 bases and at J to 6 bases, leaving 8 bases not matched to a gene. CDR3 residues: CASSSPGQGSSEAFF. The DNA for the CDR3 is TGCGCCAGCAGCTCCCCGGGACAGGGGTCTTCTGAAGCTTTCTTT.

CDR3 loop: CASSPTANTEAFF. CDR3 coding DNA: TGTGCCAGCTCACCCACAGCGAACACTGAAGCTTTCTTT. The chain combines TRBV18 with TRBJ1-1, with unresolved D. The germline V gene has CDR1 KGHSH and CDR2 LQKENI. The CDR3 has 13 amino acids. Trimming left V 3 bases short and J 1 base short, with 6 bases between.

The sample holds a few counts of this clone. The chain links TRBV6-1 to TRBJ1-5; TRBD1 matches 7 bases. The CDR3 covers 17 residues. Trimming cost V 3 bases and J 2 bases; bases outside gene matches: 10. Germline values: CDR1 MNHNS, CDR2 SASEGT. CDR3 amino acids: CASSDPGGRMRNQPQHF. CDR3 DNA: TGTGCCAGCAGTGATCCAGGGGGACGGATGCGCAATCAGCCCCAGCATTTT.

V usage is TRBV18 and J usage is TRBJ2-1, with TRBD1 as a possible D gene (5 bases). The CDR3 loop spans 11 amino acids. Germline V gene data show CDR1 as KGHSH and CDR2 as LQKENI. The ends were cut back, 5 bases at V and 8 bases at J, with 7 bases in the middle. CDR3 loop: CASSTTDEQFF. DNA of the CDR3: TGTGCCAGCTCAACGACAGATGAGCAGTTCTTC.

V usage is TRBV7-8 and J usage is TRBJ2-3; 7 nucleotides align to TRBD1. The CDR3 extends over 14 amino acids. CDR1 and CDR2 from the germline V gene are SGHVS and FQNEAQ. J was trimmed by 4 bases and V by 2 bases; bases with no gene match: 3. The CDR3 DNA reads as TGTGCCAGCAGCTTAAGACAGGGCTCAGATACGCAGTATTTT. Protein: CASSLRQGSDTQYF.

This chain uses TRBV6-2 or TRBV6-3 with TRBJ1-2; 8 bases fit TRBD1. In germline, CDR1 is MNHEY, CDR2 SVGEGT. The CDR3 extends over 12 amino acids. Losses at the gene ends were 2 bases for V and 11 bases for J; bases not matched to a gene: 4. The CDR3 coding sequence is TGTGCCAGCAGTTACGGGACAGGCCGGTACACCTTC. This codes for CASSYGTGRYTF.

V and J are TRBV19 and TRBJ1-2; D remains ambiguous. CDR1 and CDR2 (germline): LNHDA, SQIVND (reference sequence). The V gene lost 5 bases and the J gene lost 3 bases, with 13 bases spanning the gap. The CDR3 length is 14 residues. The CDR3 DNA is TGTGCCAGTAGTCCATCCGAGGCTTACTATGGCTACACCTTC. Translation: CASSPSEAYYGYTF.

The rearrangement joins TRBV7-8 to TRBJ2-5, with D possibly being TRBD2 (6 bases). In germline, CDR1 is SGHVS, CDR2 FQNEAQ. CDR3 length equals 15 residues. The V gene lost 3 bases and the J gene lost 4 bases, with 15 bases spanning the gap. The CDR3 coding sequence is TGTGCCAGCAGCTTTCCCCAGTTCGGGGGAGAGACCCAGTACTTC. Translated: CASSFPQFGGETQYF.

The chain carries TRBV28 and TRBJ1-2; D might be TRBD1 (5 bases). Trimming pared 2 bases from V and 7 bases from J, leaving 20 bases between. This CDR3 spans 16 amino acids. CDR1 and CDR2 (germline): MDHEN, SYDVKM. CDR3 DNA: TGTGCCAGCAGTTTACTACTGGGGCGCGTCGCCCTTGGCTACACCTTC. This gives the protein CASSLLLGRVALGYTF.

This clone appeared once. This chain joins TRBV4-1 and TRBJ2-7; 7 bases agree with TRBD1. In germline, CDR1 is MGHRA, CDR2 YSYEKL. The CDR3 spans 14 residues. V lost 4 bases, J lost 6 bases, and 9 bases stayed unmatched. For the CDR3, the DNA is TGCGCCAGCAGCCTCCGCGAAGGGGGCTCCGAGCAGTACTTC. Amino acids: CASSLREGGSEQYF.

This rearrangement joins TRBV9 to TRBJ2-3; D is possibly TRBD1 (5 bases). V was shortened by 0 bases and J by 2 bases, with 7 bases between the two germline ends. This CDR3 comprises 14 residues. The germline V gene encodes CDR1 SGDLS and CDR2 YYNGEE. The CDR3: CASSVEGVTDTQYF. The CDR3 DNA follows: TGTGCCAGCAGCGTAGAAGGGGTCACAGATACGCAGTATTTT.

The V call is TRBV5-1, the J call TRBJ2-5, with TRBD2 matching over 10 bases. This CDR3 spans 19 amino acids. V was clipped by 0 bases and J by 2 bases; unmatched bases: 13. Germline loops: CDR1 SGHRS, CDR2 YFSETQ. This CDR3 is CASSLVRGLAGDIQETQYF. CDR3 in DNA: TGCGCCAGCAGCTTGGTGCGGGGGCTAGCGGGGGATATACAAGAGACCCAGTACTTC.

The rearrangement links TRBV2 to TRBJ2-7; 11 bases align to TRBD2. The CDR3 has 15 residues. Germline values: CDR1 SNHLY, CDR2 FYNNEI. The trim removed 6 bases at V and 7 bases at J, leaving 11 bases unmatched. The CDR3 DNA sequence: TGTGCCAGCAGGCATGGGACTAGCGGTCTGCGGGAGCAGTACTTC. As protein: CASRHGTSGLREQYF.

The V gene is TRBV11-2, the J gene TRBJ1-2; 8 positions agree with TRBD1. The CDR3 loop spans 15 amino acids. Germline V CDR1 and CDR2: SGHAT, FQNNGV. With 1 base clipped from V and 8 bases from J, the junction kept 9 bases outside the gene matches. The CDR3 protein is CASSLASGGAGGYTF. CDR3 nucleotides: TGTGCCAGCAGCTTAGCATCAGGGGGCGCAGGGGGCTACACCTTC.

The genes are TRBV9 and TRBJ1-1, with TRBD1 matching over 7 bases. The trim removed 0 bases at V and 6 bases at J, leaving 8 bases unmatched. Germline V gene data show CDR1 as SGDLS and CDR2 as YYNGEE. This CDR3 comprises 15 residues. As DNA, the CDR3 is TGTGCCAGCAGCGTAGGGGCAGGGGGGAGGCCTGAAGCTTTCTTT. This gives the protein CASSVGAGGRPEAFF.

This rearrangement joins TRBV5-6 to TRBJ1-1; no firm D call. The CDR3 has 14 residues. CDR1 and CDR2 (germline): SGHDT, YYEEEE. V was cut by 2 bases and J by 5 bases, with 13 bases left in between. CDR3 DNA sequence: TGTGCCAGCAGCTTCAATTACGTCGAGACTGAAGCTTTCTTT. It encodes CASSFNYVETEAFF.

Of note for this clone: The junction departs from germline at one end; a sequencing error may be responsible. The V call is TRBV6-5, the J call TRBJ2-7, with 14 bases that match TRBD2. Germline V gene sequence: CDR1 MNHEY, CDR2 SVGAGI. The CDR3 loop spans 14 amino acids. The CDR3, as DNA: TGTGCCAGCAGTTACGGACTAGCGGGGGGCCCCTGGCACTTC. Translation gives CASSYGLAGGPWHF.

The chain has TRBV16 and TRBJ1-4; 8 bases are a match to TRBD1. Germline loops: CDR1 KGHSY, CDR2 FQNENV. This CDR3 region has 14 residues. The junction had 4 bases not matched to a gene; V was cut back by 4 bases and J by 6 bases. The CDR3 reads CASSLTGAYEKLFF. Written as DNA, the CDR3 is TGTGCCAGCAGCCTGACAGGGGCTTATGAAAAACTGTTTTTT.

The table lists this clone with a few counts. The V gene is TRBV27, the J gene TRBJ1-6; a weak D match, TRBD1 (5 bases). V gave up 4 bases and J gave up 0 bases, with 10 bases separating them. This CDR3 comprises 16 residues. Germline loops: CDR1 MNHEY, CDR2 SMNVEV (reference sequence). CDR3 region: CASSYGRASYNSPLHF. CDR3 sequence (DNA): TGTGCCAGCAGTTACGGCAGGGCCTCCTATAATTCACCCCTCCACTTT.

The V call is TRBV21-1, the J call TRBJ2-2; the table calls TRBD1, which could not be checked here. TRBV21-1 is marked as a pseudogene. The CDR3 length is 15 residues. The DNA for the CDR3 is TGTGCCAGCAGCACCCAGACCAGGGCGACCGGGGAGCTGTTTTTT. It is translated as CASSTQTRATGELFF.

This chain joins TRBV2 and TRBJ1-2, with 8 bases aligning to TRBD1. In germline, CDR1 is SNHLY, CDR2 FYNNEI. The V and J ends lost 6 bases and 10 bases, in that order; junction bases with no gene match: 10. There are 13 residues in the CDR3. The CDR3 region is CASSRGQGLAYTF. The CDR3 DNA follows: TGTGCCAGCAGCAGAGGACAGGGTTTAGCCTACACCTTC.

This clone showed up just a few times. The gene calls are TRBV25-1 and TRBJ1-2; 7 bases fit TRBD1. V was pared by 3 bases and J by 4 bases, with 11 bases of the junction left unmatched. The CDR3 has 16 residues. Germline-derived CDR1 and CDR2 are MGHDK and SYGVNS. The CDR3 bases are TGTGCCAGCAGTGATCCCAGGACAGGAGAAATCTATGGCTACACCTTC. This gives the protein CASSDPRTGEIYGYTF.

This clone was recorded only once. The rearrangement uses TRBV15 and TRBJ2-3; D might be TRBD2 (6 bases). The CDR3 totals 17 residues. The germline V gene encodes CDR1 LNHNV and CDR2 YYDKDF (reference sequence). Trimming left V 0 bases short and J 2 bases short, with 15 bases between. DNA of the CDR3: TGTGCCACCAGCAGAGATTTTGGAGGGGATTTCACAGATACGCAGTATTTT. This encodes CATSRDFGGDFTDTQYF.

The chain combines TRBV6-4 with TRBJ2-2, with TRBD2 matching 12 bases. The CDR3 runs 15 residues. Germline-derived CDR1 and CDR2 are MRHNA and SNTAGT. J gave up 6 bases and V 3 bases, and 2 bases lay outside the gene matches. The CDR3: CASSETSGGAGELFF. CDR3 nucleotides: TGTGCCAGCAGTGAGACTAGCGGGGGAGCCGGGGAGCTGTTTTTT.

This clone has a single count. J is TRBJ2-7 and V is TRBV10-2; the D gene is possibly TRBD1 (6 bases). Germline V CDR1 and CDR2: WSHSY, SAAADI. The V end lost 3 bases, the J end lost 3 bases, and 12 bases lay between the germline ends. This CDR3 is 14 amino acids long. In nucleotides, the CDR3 is TGCGCCAGCAGTGAACAGGGAGTGGACTACGAGCAGTACTTC. Protein sequence: CASSEQGVDYEQYF.

The chain links TRBV7-8 to TRBJ2-1; D remains ambiguous. The CDR3 extends over 12 amino acids. V lost 0 bases, J lost 7 bases, and 4 bases lay in between. The germline V gene encodes CDR1 SGHVS and CDR2 FQNEAQ. CDR3 DNA sequence: TGTGCCAGCAGCTTAGCGAGGAATGAGCAGTTCTTC. Protein product: CASSLARNEQFF.

The chain couples TRBV2 to TRBJ2-3, with 10 bases matching TRBD2. The length of the CDR3 is 15 residues. The ends lost 8 bases at V and 4 bases at J; junction bases unmatched: 9. Germline CDR1 reads SNHLY; CDR2 reads FYNNEI. Written as DNA, the CDR3 is TGTGCCAGCGCCGTAGCGGGGGGCCCCTCAGATACGCAGTATTTT. Protein sequence: CASAVAGGPSDTQYF.